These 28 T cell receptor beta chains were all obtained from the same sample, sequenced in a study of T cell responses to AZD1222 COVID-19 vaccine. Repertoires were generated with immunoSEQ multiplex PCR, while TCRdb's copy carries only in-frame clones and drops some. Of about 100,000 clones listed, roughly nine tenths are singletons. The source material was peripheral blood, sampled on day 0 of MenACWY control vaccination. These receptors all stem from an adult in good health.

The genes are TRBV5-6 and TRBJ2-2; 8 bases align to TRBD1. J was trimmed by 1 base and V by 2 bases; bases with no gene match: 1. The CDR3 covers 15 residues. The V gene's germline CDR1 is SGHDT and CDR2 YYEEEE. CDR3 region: CASSFGTGNTGELFF. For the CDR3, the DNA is TGTGCCAGCAGCTTTGGGACAGGGAACACCGGGGAGCTGTTTTTT.

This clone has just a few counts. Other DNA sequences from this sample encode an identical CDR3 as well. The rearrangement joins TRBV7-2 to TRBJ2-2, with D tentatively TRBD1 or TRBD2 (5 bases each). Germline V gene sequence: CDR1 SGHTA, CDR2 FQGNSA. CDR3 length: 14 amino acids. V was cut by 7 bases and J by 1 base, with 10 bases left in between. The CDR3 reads CASIPGRNTGELFF. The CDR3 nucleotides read TGTGCCAGCATCCCGGGACGGAACACCGGGGAGCTGTTTTTT.

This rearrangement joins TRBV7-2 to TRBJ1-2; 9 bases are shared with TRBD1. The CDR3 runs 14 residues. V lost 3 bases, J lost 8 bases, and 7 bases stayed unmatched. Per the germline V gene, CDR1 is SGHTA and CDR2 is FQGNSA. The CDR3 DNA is TGTGCCAGCAGCTTCGACAGGGGGAATTACGGCTACACCTTC. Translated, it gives CASSFDRGNYGYTF.

This chain's CDR3 is CASSQDAGTGANVLTF. As DNA, the CDR3 is TGTGCCAGCAGCCAAGACGCAGGGACTGGGGCCAACGTCCTGACTTTC. The chain has TRBV3-1 (or the pseudogene TRBV3-2) and TRBJ2-6, with D tentatively TRBD1 (5 bases). V shed 0 bases and J shed 2 bases, with 8 bases lying between them. From germline, CDR1 is LGHDT and CDR2 YNNKEL (reference sequence). The CDR3 extends over 16 amino acids.

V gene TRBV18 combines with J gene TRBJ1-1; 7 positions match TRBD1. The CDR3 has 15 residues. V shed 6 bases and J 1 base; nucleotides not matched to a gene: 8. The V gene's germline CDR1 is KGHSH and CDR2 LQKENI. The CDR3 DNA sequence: TGTGCCAGCTCGTACCTAGGGGGCGCGAACACTGAAGCTTTCTTT. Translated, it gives CASSYLGGANTEAFF.

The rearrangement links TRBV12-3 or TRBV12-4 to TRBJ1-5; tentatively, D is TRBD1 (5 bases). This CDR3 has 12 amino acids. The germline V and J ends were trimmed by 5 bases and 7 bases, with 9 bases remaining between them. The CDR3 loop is CASSPGLQPQHF. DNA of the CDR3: TGTGCCAGCAGTCCGGGACTCCAGCCCCAGCATTTT.

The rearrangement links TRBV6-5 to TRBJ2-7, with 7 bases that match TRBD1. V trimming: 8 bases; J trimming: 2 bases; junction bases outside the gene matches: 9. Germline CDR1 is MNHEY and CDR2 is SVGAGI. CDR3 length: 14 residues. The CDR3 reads CASPQGPGAYEQYF. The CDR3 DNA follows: TGTGCCAGCCCACAGGGGCCTGGCGCCTACGAGCAGTACTTC.

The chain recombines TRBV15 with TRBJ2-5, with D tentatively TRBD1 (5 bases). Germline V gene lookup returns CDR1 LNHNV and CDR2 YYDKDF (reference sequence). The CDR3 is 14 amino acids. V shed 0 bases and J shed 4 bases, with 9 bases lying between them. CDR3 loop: CATSREGARETQYF. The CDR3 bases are TGTGCCACCAGCAGAGAAGGGGCACGAGAGACCCAGTACTTC.

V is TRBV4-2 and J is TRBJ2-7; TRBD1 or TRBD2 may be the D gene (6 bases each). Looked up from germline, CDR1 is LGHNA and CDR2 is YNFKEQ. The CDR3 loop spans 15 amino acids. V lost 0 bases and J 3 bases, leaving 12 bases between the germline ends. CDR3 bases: TGTGCCAGCAGCCAAGAGGAGGGGGGATTCTACGAGCAGTACTTC. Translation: CASSQEEGGFYEQYF.

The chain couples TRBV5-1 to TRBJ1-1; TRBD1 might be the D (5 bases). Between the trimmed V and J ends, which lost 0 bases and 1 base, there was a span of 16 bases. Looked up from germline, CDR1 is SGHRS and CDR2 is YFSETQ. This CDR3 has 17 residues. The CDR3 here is CASSLALPGGGNTEAFF. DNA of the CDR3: TGCGCCAGCAGCTTGGCCCTCCCTGGGGGAGGGAACACTGAAGCTTTCTTT.

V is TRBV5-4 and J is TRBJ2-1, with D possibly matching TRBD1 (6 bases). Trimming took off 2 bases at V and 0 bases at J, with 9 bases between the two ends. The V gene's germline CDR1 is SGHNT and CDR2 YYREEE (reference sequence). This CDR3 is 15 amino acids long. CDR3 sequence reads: CASSFKDSSYNEQFF. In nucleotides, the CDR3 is TGTGCCAGCAGCTTTAAGGACAGCTCCTACAATGAGCAGTTCTTC.

The CDR3 nucleotides read TGTGCCAGCAGCCAAGATCTCTGGGCCCACGAGCAGTACTTC. This sequence encodes CASSQDLWAHEQYF. The chain uses TRBV3-1 (or the pseudogene TRBV3-2) and TRBJ2-7; D is uncertain. V was cut by 0 bases and J by 5 bases, with 11 bases left in between. Germline CDR1 LGHDT, CDR2 YNNKEL (reference sequence). CDR3 size: 14 residues.

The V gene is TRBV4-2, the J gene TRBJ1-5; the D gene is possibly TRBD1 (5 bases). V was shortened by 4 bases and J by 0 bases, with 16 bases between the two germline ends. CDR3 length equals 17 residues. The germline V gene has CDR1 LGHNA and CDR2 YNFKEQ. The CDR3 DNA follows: TGTGCCAGCAGCCCGGGGGGTTGGCTTAATAGCAATCAGCCCCAGCATTTT. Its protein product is CASSPGGWLNSNQPQHF.

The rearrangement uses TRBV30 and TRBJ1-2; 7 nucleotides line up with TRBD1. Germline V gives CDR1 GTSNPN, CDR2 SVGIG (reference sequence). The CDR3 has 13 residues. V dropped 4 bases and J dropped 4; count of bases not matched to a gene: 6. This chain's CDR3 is CAWTVQGTYGYTF. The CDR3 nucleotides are TGTGCCTGGACCGTACAGGGGACCTATGGCTACACCTTC.

This chain's CDR3 is CASSQGAPRGNQPQHF. The DNA of the CDR3 is TGCGCCAGCAGCCAAGGGGCACCTAGGGGCAATCAGCCCCAGCATTTT. The chain has TRBV4-1 and TRBJ1-5; no definite D call. Trimming removed 1 base from V and 2 bases from J, with 12 bases in between. This CDR3 region has 16 residues. Germline V gives CDR1 MGHRA, CDR2 YSYEKL.

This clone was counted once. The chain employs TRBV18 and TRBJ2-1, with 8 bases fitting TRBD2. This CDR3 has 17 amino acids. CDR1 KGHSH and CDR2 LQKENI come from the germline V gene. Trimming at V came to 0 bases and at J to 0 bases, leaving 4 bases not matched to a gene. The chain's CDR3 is CASSPPVTSDSYNEQFF. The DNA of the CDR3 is TGTGCCAGCTCACCACCGGTGACTAGCGACTCCTACAATGAGCAGTTCTTC.

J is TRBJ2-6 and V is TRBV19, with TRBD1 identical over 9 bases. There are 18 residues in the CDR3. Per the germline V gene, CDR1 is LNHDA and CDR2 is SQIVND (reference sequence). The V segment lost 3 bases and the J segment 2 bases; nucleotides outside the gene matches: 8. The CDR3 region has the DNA TGTGCCAGTAGTATCTTGAGGGGACAGGGTGCTGGGGCCAACGTCCTGACTTTC. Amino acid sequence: CASSILRGQGAGANVLTF.

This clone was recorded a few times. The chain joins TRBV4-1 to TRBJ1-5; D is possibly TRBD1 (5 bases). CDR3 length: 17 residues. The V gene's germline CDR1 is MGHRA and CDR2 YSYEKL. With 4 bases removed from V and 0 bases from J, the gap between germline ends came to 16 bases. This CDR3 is CASSRDSRPYSNQPQHF. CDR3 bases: TGCGCCAGCAGCCGGGACTCCAGACCTTATAGCAATCAGCCCCAGCATTTT.

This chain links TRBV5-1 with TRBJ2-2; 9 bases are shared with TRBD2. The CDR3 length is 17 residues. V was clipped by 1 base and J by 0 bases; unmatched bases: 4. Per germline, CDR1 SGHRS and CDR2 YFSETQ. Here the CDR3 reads CASSLFSGGANTGELFF. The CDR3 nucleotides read TGCGCCAGCAGCTTGTTTAGCGGGGGAGCGAACACCGGGGAGCTGTTTTTT.

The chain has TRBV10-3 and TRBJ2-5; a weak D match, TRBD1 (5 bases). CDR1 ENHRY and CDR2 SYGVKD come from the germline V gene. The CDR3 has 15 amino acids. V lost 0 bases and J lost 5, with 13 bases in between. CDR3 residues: CAISESQAPGETQYF. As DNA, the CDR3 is TGTGCCATCAGTGAGTCACAGGCCCCCGGGGAGACCCAGTACTTC.

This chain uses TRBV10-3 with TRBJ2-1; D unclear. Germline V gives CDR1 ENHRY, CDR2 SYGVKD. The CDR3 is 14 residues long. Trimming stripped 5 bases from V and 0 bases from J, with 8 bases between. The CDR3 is CAISQDHSYNEQFF. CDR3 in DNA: TGTGCCATCAGTCAGGACCACTCCTACAATGAGCAGTTCTTC.

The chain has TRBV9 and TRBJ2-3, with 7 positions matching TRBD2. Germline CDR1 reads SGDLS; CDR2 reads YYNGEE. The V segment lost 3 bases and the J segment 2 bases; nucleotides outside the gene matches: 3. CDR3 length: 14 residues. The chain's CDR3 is CASSAGTTTDTQYF. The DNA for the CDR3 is TGTGCCAGCAGCGCAGGGACTACCACAGATACGCAGTATTTT.

CDR3 amino acids: CASSLRDSYGYTF. In DNA form, the CDR3 reads TGTGCCAGCTCACTACGGGACAGCTATGGCTACACCTTC. The V gene is TRBV18, the J gene TRBJ1-2; 7 bases are shared with TRBD1. Germline CDR1 and CDR2: KGHSH and LQKENI. The V and J ends lost 4 bases and 4 bases, in that order; junction bases with no gene match: 3. This CDR3 contains 13 residues.

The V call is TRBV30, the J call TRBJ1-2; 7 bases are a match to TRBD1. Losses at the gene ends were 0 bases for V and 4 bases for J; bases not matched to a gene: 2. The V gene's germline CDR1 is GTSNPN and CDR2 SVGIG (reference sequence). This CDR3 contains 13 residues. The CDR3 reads CAWSVGQAYGYTF. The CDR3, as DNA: TGTGCCTGGAGTGTTGGACAGGCCTATGGCTACACCTTC.

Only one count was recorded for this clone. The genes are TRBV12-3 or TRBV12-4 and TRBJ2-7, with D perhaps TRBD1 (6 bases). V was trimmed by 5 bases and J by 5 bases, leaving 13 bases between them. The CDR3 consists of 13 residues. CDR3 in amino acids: CASSLRTADEQYF. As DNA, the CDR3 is TGTGCCAGCAGTCTCAGGACAGCGGACGAGCAGTACTTC.

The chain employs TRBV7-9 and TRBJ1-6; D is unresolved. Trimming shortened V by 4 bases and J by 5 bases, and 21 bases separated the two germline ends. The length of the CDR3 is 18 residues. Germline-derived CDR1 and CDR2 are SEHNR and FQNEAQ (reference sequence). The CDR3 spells CASSSLPSLFAHNSPLHF. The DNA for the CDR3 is TGTGCCAGCAGCTCCCTCCCCTCCTTGTTTGCCCATAATTCACCCCTCCACTTT.

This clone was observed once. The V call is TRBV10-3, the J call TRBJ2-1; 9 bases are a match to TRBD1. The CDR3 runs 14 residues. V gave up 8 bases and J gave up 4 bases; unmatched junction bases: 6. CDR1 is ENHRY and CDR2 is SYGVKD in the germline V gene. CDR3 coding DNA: TGTGCCATCCATATGGGACAGGGATACAATGAGCAGTTCTTC. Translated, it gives CAIHMGQGYNEQFF.

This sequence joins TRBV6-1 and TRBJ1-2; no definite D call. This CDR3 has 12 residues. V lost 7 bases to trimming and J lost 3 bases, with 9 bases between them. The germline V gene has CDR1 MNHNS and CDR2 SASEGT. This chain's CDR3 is CASIAADYGYTF. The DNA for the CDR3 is TGTGCCAGCATTGCGGCCGACTATGGCTACACCTTC.